A selection of T cell receptor beta chains follows, all from one sample in a study of identical twins' blood T cells. TCRdb called the 5' RACE reads again in MiXCR, with one record for every CDR3 protein. The table includes 300,000 to 450,000 distinct CDR3 sequences, roughly 28% detected once. What was sequenced was PBMCs. The receptor set was obtained from a woman aged 18 to 50 in good health. Both conserved end residues are part of each CDR3. Each record gives: CDR3 length, J gene, V gene, CDR3 protein.

>14|TRBJ2-3|TRBV12-3/TRBV12-4
CASSSGTGVGTQYF
>14|TRBJ1-6|TRBV18
CASSPREVNSPLHF
>17|TRBJ2-2|TRBV9
CASSVEWGPTNTGELFF
>13|TRBJ2-3|TRBV6-2/TRBV6-3
CASNVRRTDTQYF
>11|TRBJ2-7|TRBV20-1
CSAWDSYEQYF
>16|TRBJ2-5|TRBV29-1
CSVDSLAGGNRETQYF
>16|TRBJ1-3|TRBV10-3
CAITADRGIGGNTIYF
>11|TRBJ1-2|TRBV12-3/TRBV12-4
CASSRFYGYTF
>15|TRBJ2-7|TRBV6-2/TRBV6-3
CASSSRLAGAYEQYF
>12|TRBJ1-4|TRBV20-1
CSARDAQGPIPF
>12|TRBJ2-2|TRBV29-1
CSVEGSTGELFF
>16|TRBJ1-6|TRBV7-6
CASSLAGQGLDSPLHF
>15|TRBJ2-7|TRBV3-2
CASSQDEVSSYEQYF
>15|TRBJ1-2|TRBV27
CASSPGQGLGYGYTF
>15|TRBJ1-1|TRBV10-3
CAISAGRTRNTEAFF
>14|TRBJ2-3|TRBV29-1
CSVEPGQHTDTQYF
>15|TRBJ2-2|TRBV6-1
CASNIQGGSTGELFF
>14|TRBJ2-2|TRBV29-1
CSVSGRTLNGELFF
>14|TRBJ1-5|TRBV19
CASTRWGSNQPQHF
>10|TRBJ2-7|TRBV29-1
CSVGGYEQYF
>14|TRBJ1-3|TRBV5-1
CASSFDGSGNTIYF
>13|TRBJ1-1|TRBV5-1
CASRSFGGTEAFF
>13|TRBJ2-7|TRBV19
CATSQSGTYEQYF
>16|TRBJ1-2|TRBV9
CASSVAPTGGVYGYTF
>13|TRBJ1-1|TRBV3-1
CASSPVEGVGAFF
>13|TRBJ2-2|TRBV7-3
CASSPGTLGGLFF
>13|TRBJ2-2|TRBV3-1
CANHQGITGELFF
>15|TRBJ1-5|TRBV3-1
CASSQYGAGNQPQHF
>12|TRBJ1-1|TRBV12-3/TRBV12-4
CASSLSYTEAFF
>13|TRBJ2-3|TRBV5-1
CASSLEEGDTQYF